One and the same sample provided the 27 T cell receptor beta chains below, sequenced in a study of blood T cell repertoires in COVID-19. Profiled with immunoSEQ multiplex PCR; TCRdb holds only in-frame clones, not every one. The sample consists of 95,000 to 100,000 clones, approximately 92% of them appearing once. The material sequenced was peripheral blood. These TCRs come from a man aged 45 to 65 with active COVID-19.

The chain combines TRBV30 with TRBJ2-7; TRBD2 aligns across 7 bases. Germline V gene lookup returns CDR1 GTSNPN and CDR2 SVGIG (reference sequence). The CDR3 has 14 amino acids. The trim removed 5 bases at V and 0 bases at J, leaving 7 bases unmatched. The CDR3 nucleotides read TGTGCCTGGTCTAGCGGAGGGAGCTCCTACGAGCAGTACTTC. Translated: CAWSSGGSSYEQYF.

This clone showed up just once. V gene TRBV27 combines with J gene TRBJ2-2, with D perhaps TRBD1 (6 bases). Germline values: CDR1 MNHEY, CDR2 SMNVEV (reference sequence). The V end lost 8 bases, the J end lost 2 bases, and 15 bases lay between the germline ends. The CDR3 has 15 amino acids. The CDR3 protein is CASQARTVNTGELFF. The CDR3 DNA sequence: TGTGCCAGCCAAGCACGGACAGTTAACACCGGGGAGCTGTTTTTT.

The J gene is TRBJ1-5, the V gene TRBV4-1; D uncertain. Germline V gives CDR1 MGHRA, CDR2 YSYEKL. Trimming took 4 bases from V and 4 from J, leaving 8 bases between them. The CDR3 consists of 13 residues. The CDR3, as DNA: TGCGCCAGCAGCCGGTTCCAGAATCAGCCCCAGCATTTT. It translates to CASSRFQNQPQHF.

CDR3 DNA sequence: TGTGCCTGGAAGGGGGGGGCCCCTGGGAGGGGATACAATGAGCAGTTCTTC. Amino acids: CAWKGGAPGRGYNEQFF. This rearrangement joins TRBV30 to TRBJ2-1, with a possible D match to TRBD2 (7 bases). V dropped 4 bases and J dropped 4 bases, with 23 bases sitting between them. Per the germline V gene, CDR1 is GTSNPN and CDR2 is SVGIG (reference sequence). The CDR3 runs to 17 residues.

The V call is TRBV30, the J call TRBJ2-1, with TRBD2 matching over 11 bases. J gave up 6 bases and V 4 bases, and 5 bases lay outside the gene matches. CDR1 and CDR2 (germline): GTSNPN, SVGIG (reference sequence). This CDR3 has 14 residues. The DNA of the CDR3 is TGTGCCTGGACTGGGACTAGCGGAGGCAATGAGCAGTTCTTC. Translating it yields CAWTGTSGGNEQFF.

V is TRBV5-1 and J is TRBJ2-5, with 7 bases that match TRBD1. Losses at the gene ends were 0 bases for V and 5 bases for J; bases not matched to a gene: 4. Germline-derived CDR1 and CDR2 are SGHRS and YFSETQ. The CDR3 extends over 14 amino acids. The CDR3 is CASSLGQGVETQYF. CDR3 DNA: TGCGCCAGCAGCTTGGGACAGGGAGTGGAGACCCAGTACTTC.

The chain links TRBV7-9 to TRBJ2-1; 14 nucleotides agree with TRBD2. V was pared by 3 bases and J by 10 bases, with 5 bases of the junction left unmatched. CDR3 length: 15 amino acids. Germline values: CDR1 SEHNR, CDR2 FQNEAQ (reference sequence). As DNA, the CDR3 is TGTGCCAGCAGCTTGGGACTAGCGGGAGAGGGGGAGCAGTTCTTC. It translates to CASSLGLAGEGEQFF.

V and J are TRBV27 and TRBJ1-1; weak D call: TRBD1 (5 bases). Germline CDR1 is MNHEY and CDR2 is SMNVEV (reference sequence). Trimming left V 6 bases short and J 3 bases short, with 11 bases between. This CDR3 contains 13 residues. The CDR3 here is CASRIVGDTEAFF. The CDR3 DNA follows: TGTGCCAGCAGGATAGTAGGGGACACTGAAGCTTTCTTT.

The J gene is TRBJ2-5, the V gene TRBV4-1; D gene unclear. In germline, CDR1 is MGHRA, CDR2 YSYEKL. The CDR3 runs 13 residues. The germline V and J ends were trimmed by 2 bases and 3 bases, with 7 bases remaining between them. CDR3 in DNA: TGCGCCAGCAGCCAATGGCAGAAAGAGACCCAGTACTTC. Translating gives CASSQWQKETQYF.

This clone was seen a handful of times. The CDR3 DNA is TGTGCCAGCAGCTTCGCCCGGGACAGAGACCACGAGCAGTACTTC. Translation gives CASSFARDRDHEQYF. V and J are TRBV11-2 and TRBJ2-7, with 7 bases that match TRBD1. The CDR3 has 15 residues. With V trimmed by 3 bases and J by 5 bases, 10 bases remained unmatched. Germline V lookup: CDR1 SGHAT, CDR2 FQNNGV.

The J gene is TRBJ2-1, the V gene TRBV5-1; weak D call: TRBD1 (6 bases). Trimming removed 0 bases from V and 7 bases from J, with 17 bases in between. CDR1 SGHRS and CDR2 YFSETQ come from the germline V gene. This CDR3 comprises 16 residues. This chain's CDR3 is CASSLAKGQGWNEQFF. As DNA, the CDR3 is TGCGCCAGCAGCTTGGCCAAGGGGCAGGGGTGGAATGAGCAGTTCTTC.

The J gene is TRBJ1-3, the V gene TRBV19; 9 nucleotides align to TRBD1. This CDR3 spans 15 amino acids. Germline CDR1 reads LNHDA; CDR2 reads SQIVND (reference sequence). The J segment lost 2 bases and the V segment lost 5 bases, leaving 4 bases of the junction unmatched. CDR3 bases: TGTGCCAGTAGTCCACGGACAGGGGCTGGAAACACCATATATTTT. This sequence encodes CASSPRTGAGNTIYF.

This clone was seen a handful of times. The chain recombines TRBV5-8 with TRBJ1-1, with D possibly TRBD1 on 5 matching bases. The CDR3 totals 16 residues. The germline V gene encodes CDR1 SGHTS and CDR2 YDEGEE. V dropped 2 bases and J dropped 4 bases, with 18 bases sitting between them. The CDR3 here is CASSFRGWGVGTEAFF. The CDR3 region has the DNA TGTGCCAGCAGCTTTCGGGGTTGGGGGGTCGGCACTGAAGCTTTCTTT.

This chain uses TRBV3-1 (or the pseudogene TRBV3-2) with TRBJ2-1; tentative D call: TRBD1 (6 bases). V was cut by 4 bases and J by 7 bases, with 17 bases left in between. Germline CDR1 LGHDT, CDR2 YNNKEL (reference sequence). The CDR3 extends over 15 amino acids. The CDR3 protein is CASSPARGPENEQFF. The CDR3 coding sequence is TGTGCCAGCAGCCCCGCCAGGGGTCCGGAAAATGAGCAGTTCTTC.

V gene TRBV5-1 combines with J gene TRBJ2-3, with D hard to call. Trimming took 0 bases from V and 5 from J, leaving 10 bases between them. Per the germline V gene, CDR1 is SGHRS and CDR2 is YFSETQ. This CDR3 has 14 amino acids. In DNA, the CDR3 is TGCGCCAGCAGCTTGGGGCTTGTCCGAGATACGCAGTATTTT. Protein product: CASSLGLVRDTQYF.

V and J are TRBV11-3 and TRBJ2-6; D remains unclear. The V gene's germline CDR1 is SGHNT and CDR2 YENEEA. V lost 5 bases and J 0 bases, leaving 8 bases between the germline ends. This CDR3 comprises 15 residues. CDR3 amino acids: CASSQANSGANVLTF. The DNA of the CDR3 is TGTGCCAGCAGCCAGGCAAACTCTGGGGCCAACGTCCTGACTTTC. Full variable domain (remainder filled in from reference TRBV11-3 and TRBJ2-6): EAGVVQSPRYKIIEKKQPVAFWCNPISGHNTLYWYLQNLGQGPELLIRYENEEAVDDSQLPKDRFSAERLKGVDSTLKIQPAELGDSAVYLCASSQANSGANVLTFGAGSRLTVL.

V and J are TRBV19 and TRBJ2-3; the D is unclear. The CDR3 is made up of 13 amino acids. Per the germline V gene, CDR1 is LNHDA and CDR2 is SQIVND (reference sequence). Deletions cut 2 bases from V and 1 base from J, with 4 bases between. The CDR3 loop is CASSITRTDTQYF. The CDR3 nucleotides read TGTGCCAGTAGTATAACTCGCACAGATACGCAGTATTTT. The whole variable domain, filled in from reference TRBV19 and TRBJ2-3, reads DGGITQSPKYLFRKEGQNVTLSCEQNLNHDAMYWYRQDPGQGLRLIYYSQIVNDFQKGDIAEGYSVSREKKESFPLTVTSAQKNPTAFYLCASSITRTDTQYFGPGTRLTVL.

V usage is TRBV30 and J usage is TRBJ2-3; the D is unclear. V gave up 0 bases and J gave up 6 bases, with 4 bases separating them. CDR1 is GTSNPN, CDR2 SVGIG, per germline (reference sequence). CDR3 length equals 11 residues. The chain's CDR3 is CAWSVEDTQYF. As DNA, the CDR3 is TGTGCCTGGAGTGTAGAGGATACGCAGTATTTT. The variable domain in full, completed from reference TRBV30 and TRBJ2-3, reads SQTIHQWPATLVQPVGSPLSLECTVEGTSNPNLYWYRQAAGRGLQLLFYSVGIGQISSEVPQNLSASRPQDRQFILSSKKLLLSDSGFYLCAWSVEDTQYFGPGTRLTVL.

The chain employs TRBV28 and TRBJ1-2; the match to TRBD1 covers 8 bases. Trimming at V came to 6 bases and at J to 8 bases, leaving 5 bases not matched to a gene. Looked up from germline, CDR1 is MDHEN and CDR2 is SYDVKM. This CDR3 contains 12 residues. CDR3 nucleotides: TGTGCCAGCAGAAAACAGGGGGACGGCTACACCTTC. This gives the protein CASRKQGDGYTF.

This chain links TRBV28 with TRBJ1-1, with D perhaps TRBD1 (6 bases). V was trimmed by 5 bases and J by 0 bases, leaving 13 bases between them. Germline V gene data show CDR1 as MDHEN and CDR2 as SYDVKM. CDR3 length equals 15 residues. This CDR3 is CASSPSTGLNTEAFF. The CDR3 coding sequence is TGTGCCAGCAGTCCCTCCACAGGGTTGAACACTGAAGCTTTCTTT.

V and J are TRBV20-1 and TRBJ2-5, with 10 bases that match TRBD2. The germline gives CDR1 DFQATT, CDR2 SNEGSKA (reference sequence). The CDR3 consists of 15 residues. V was clipped by 3 bases and J by 5 bases; unmatched bases: 9. This CDR3 is CSASLAGDSWETQYF. As DNA, the CDR3 is TGCAGTGCTAGTCTAGCGGGAGACTCTTGGGAGACCCAGTACTTC.

This clone was counted once. The rearrangement links TRBV7-8 to TRBJ2-3; 8 nucleotides match TRBD2. This CDR3 has 16 residues. The V gene end was trimmed by 1 base and the J gene end by 0 bases; junction bases not matched to a gene: 3. Germline V CDR1 and CDR2: SGHVS, FQNEAQ. The CDR3 is CASSLEGLVSTDTQYF. CDR3 coding DNA: TGTGCCAGCAGCTTAGAGGGACTAGTGAGCACAGATACGCAGTATTTT.

V is TRBV5-1 and J is TRBJ1-1; 8 bases line up with TRBD1. The CDR3 is 16 amino acids. Germline CDR1 is SGHRS and CDR2 is YFSETQ. J was trimmed by 6 bases and V by 4 bases; bases with no gene match: 14. The CDR3 DNA sequence: TGCGCCAGCAGCCCCTACGCAGGGGGCACCCACGCTGAAGCTTTCTTT. Translating it yields CASSPYAGGTHAEAFF.

The CDR3 is CASSQELGLRELFF. In DNA, the CDR3 is TGTGCCAGCAGCCAGGAGTTAGGTCTGAGGGAACTGTTTTTT. The rearrangement uses TRBV3-1 (or the pseudogene TRBV3-2) and TRBJ1-4; no clear D. Trimming shortened V by 3 bases and J by 12 bases, and 17 bases separated the two germline ends. Germline CDR1 reads LGHDT; CDR2 reads YNNKEL (reference sequence). CDR3 length: 14 amino acids.

The chain has TRBV24-1 and TRBJ2-1, with TRBD2 matching 9 bases. Germline loops: CDR1 KGHDR, CDR2 SFDVKD. CDR3 length: 17 residues. Trimming removed 1 base from V and 4 bases from J; junction bases left unmatched: 7. The CDR3 nucleotides read TGTGCCACCAGTGATTTCGTTAGCGGGAGATCTTACAATGAGCAGTTCTTC. As protein: CATSDFVSGRSYNEQFF.

This chain links TRBV27 with TRBJ2-2; 9 nucleotides line up with TRBD1. Germline loops: CDR1 MNHEY, CDR2 SMNVEV (reference sequence). The CDR3 runs to 16 residues. Germline trimming cut 6 bases from V and 5 bases from J; bases unmatched to any gene: 10. CDR3 sequence reads: CASSTGTGSRTGELFF. CDR3 bases: TGTGCCAGCAGCACGGGGACAGGGTCTCGGACCGGGGAGCTGTTTTTT.

The genes are TRBV28 and TRBJ1-6; D is uncertain. Germline values: CDR1 MDHEN, CDR2 SYDVKM. Between the trimmed V and J ends, which lost 8 bases and 7 bases, there was a span of 18 bases. The CDR3 is made up of 15 amino acids. The CDR3 loop reads CASREGGLGNSPLHF. The CDR3 DNA reads as TGTGCCAGCCGTGAGGGAGGGTTGGGGAATTCACCCCTCCACTTT.